The 8 T cell receptor beta chains below all came from one sample that was sequenced in a study of monozygotic twins with inflammatory bowel disease. TCRdb re-called the 5' RACE reads and catalogs CDR3 proteins one per entry, DNA excluded. The table lists approximately 420,000 distinct CDR3 sequences. The sequenced material came from blood. Receptor source: a human donor with ulcerative colitis or Crohn's disease, or a healthy co-twin of an affected twin (not recorded which).

The gene calls are TRBV9 and TRBJ2-3. Germline V lookup: CDR1 SGDLS, CDR2 YYNGEE. CDR3 size: 15 residues. CDR3 loop: CASSLRTLATDTQYF.

The chain combines TRBV7-9 with TRBJ2-1; checking the TCRdb D call of TRBD2 is not possible without DNA. The V gene's germline CDR1 is SEHNR and CDR2 FQNEAQ (reference sequence). This CDR3 is built from 15 residues. The CDR3 here is CASSFEREGYNEQFF.

The rearrangement links TRBV6-2 or TRBV6-3 to TRBJ2-1; the TRBD2 assignment by TCRdb is unverifiable without DNA. Germline loops: CDR1 MNHEY, CDR2 SVGEGT. The CDR3 length is 15 residues. The CDR3 here is CASRISGGALNEQFF.

The V and J genes are TRBV5-1 and TRBJ2-3. CDR1 is SGHRS and CDR2 is YFSETQ in the germline V gene. The CDR3 has 14 residues. CDR3 amino acids: CASSLEASVDTQYF.

The chain uses TRBV29-1 and TRBJ1-1. This CDR3 comprises 12 residues. Per the germline V gene, CDR1 is SQVTM and CDR2 is ANQGSEA. The CDR3 loop reads CSVEGTDLQPFF.

The J gene is TRBJ2-1, the V gene TRBV12-3 or TRBV12-4. The CDR3 loop spans 12 amino acids. The CDR3 protein is CASSTEGNEQFF.

The chain is built from TRBV7-2 and TRBJ2-2; TCRdb returns TRBD2, unconfirmable since there is no DNA. The CDR3 consists of 16 residues. Germline values: CDR1 SGHTA, CDR2 FQGNSA. The CDR3 spells CASSPEIAGLSGELFF.

The rearrangement joins TRBV9 to TRBJ2-7; TCRdb lists TRBD2, though no DNA is available to test this call. CDR1 SGDLS and CDR2 YYNGEE come from the germline V gene. This CDR3 contains 17 residues. The CDR3 region is CASSVGGTSGFSYEQYF.